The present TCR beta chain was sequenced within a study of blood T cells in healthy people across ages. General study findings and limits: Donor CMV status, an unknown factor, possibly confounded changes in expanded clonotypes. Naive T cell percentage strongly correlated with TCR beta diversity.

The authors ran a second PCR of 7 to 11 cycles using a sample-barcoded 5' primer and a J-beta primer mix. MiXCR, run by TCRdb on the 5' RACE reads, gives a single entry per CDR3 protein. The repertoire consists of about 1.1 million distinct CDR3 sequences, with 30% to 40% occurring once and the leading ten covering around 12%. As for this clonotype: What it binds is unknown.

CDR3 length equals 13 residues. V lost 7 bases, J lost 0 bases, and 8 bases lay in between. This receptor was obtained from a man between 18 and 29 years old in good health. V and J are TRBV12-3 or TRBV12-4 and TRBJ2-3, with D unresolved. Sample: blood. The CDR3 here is CASKTTSTDTQYF. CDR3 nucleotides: TGTGCCAGCAAAACAACTAGCACAGATACGCAGTATTTT.